The 11 T cell receptor beta chains given below trace back to one sample, sequenced in a study of T cell responses to AZD1222 COVID-19 vaccine. TCRdb's table, derived via immunoSEQ multiplex PCR, lists solely in-frame clones and lacks some. Seen here are about 170,000 clones, more than 80% observed once, and the top ten hold 3.5% to 4.5%. This sample comprised peripheral blood, obtained on day 0 of AZD1222 vaccination. These receptors all stem from an adult in good health.

The CDR3 region has the DNA TGTGCCAGCAGGGCCAGCCAGACTTACTACAATGAGCAGTTCTTC. The encoded protein is CASRASQTYYNEQFF. V usage is TRBV11-2 and J usage is TRBJ2-1; the D is unclear. The CDR3 has 15 amino acids. Germline V gives CDR1 SGHAT, CDR2 FQNNGV. V lost 6 bases and J lost 3, with 15 bases in between.

The rearrangement links TRBV7-9 to TRBJ2-7, with 7 positions matching TRBD1. The germline V gene has CDR1 SEHNR and CDR2 FQNEAQ (reference sequence). V was pared by 6 bases and J by 5 bases, with 7 bases of the junction left unmatched. The CDR3 is made up of 13 amino acids. This chain's CDR3 is CASRNDRAHEQYF. CDR3 DNA: TGTGCCAGCAGAAACGACAGGGCTCACGAGCAGTACTTC.

The rearrangement links TRBV25-1 to TRBJ2-2; the match to TRBD1 covers 8 bases. Germline assignment: CDR1 MGHDK and CDR2 SYGVNS. The J segment lost 8 bases and the V segment lost 3 bases, leaving 17 bases of the junction unmatched. The CDR3 loop spans 18 amino acids. The CDR3 DNA follows: TGTGCCAGCAGTGATACCGGGACAGGCGTCTGGGGAGCGGGGGAGCTGTTTTTT. Translation: CASSDTGTGVWGAGELFF.

The chain uses TRBV7-2 and TRBJ2-3; TRBD2 might be the D (7 bases). The germline gives CDR1 SGHTA, CDR2 FQGNSA. The CDR3 runs to 13 residues. V dropped 4 bases and J dropped 10 bases, with 15 bases sitting between them. CDR3 coding DNA: TGTGCCAGCAGCTCGATGGGGCGGGGGCCGCAGTATTTT. Amino acid sequence: CASSSMGRGPQYF. Using reference TRBV7-2 and TRBJ2-3 for the parts outside the CDR3, the full variable domain is GAGVSQSPSNKVTEKGKDVELRCDPISGHTALYWYRQSLGQGLEFLIYFQGNSAPDKSGLPSDRFSAERTGGSVSTLTIQRTQQEDSAVYLCASSSMGRGPQYFGPGTRLTVL.

In this sample, this clone turned up once. This chain links TRBV19 with TRBJ2-7; 11 bases are a match to TRBD2. CDR3 length: 15 residues. Germline lookup yields CDR1 LNHDA and CDR2 SQIVND (reference sequence). Trimming removed 4 bases from V and 3 bases from J; junction bases left unmatched: 5. The CDR3 loop is CASSTTSGSGYEQYF. For the CDR3, the DNA is TGTGCCAGTAGTACTACTAGCGGGAGCGGCTACGAGCAGTACTTC. Full variable domain (outside the CDR3, taken from reference TRBV19 and TRBJ2-7): DGGITQSPKYLFRKEGQNVTLSCEQNLNHDAMYWYRQDPGQGLRLIYYSQIVNDFQKGDIAEGYSVSREKKESFPLTVTSAQKNPTAFYLCASSTTSGSGYEQYFGPGTRLTVT.

The rearrangement uses TRBV5-1 and TRBJ2-5; D uncertain. Germline assignment: CDR1 SGHRS and CDR2 YFSETQ. The V end lost 1 base, the J end lost 1 base, and 11 bases lay between the germline ends. The CDR3 totals 15 residues. The CDR3 DNA is TGCGCCAGCAGCTTGATATCGGGCTTCCAAGAGACCCAGTACTTC. Protein product: CASSLISGFQETQYF.

V is TRBV27 and J is TRBJ2-1; 10 nucleotides agree with TRBD1. This CDR3 contains 15 residues. V was clipped by 6 bases and J by 8 bases; unmatched bases: 10. The germline CDR1 and CDR2 sequences are MNHEY and SMNVEV (reference sequence). The CDR3 region has the DNA TGTGCCAGCAGCCTCACCGGGGACAGGGGTGATGAGCAGTTCTTC. This gives the protein CASSLTGDRGDEQFF.

Of note for this clone: Other DNA sequences within the sample encode an identical CDR3. V usage is TRBV12-3 or TRBV12-4 and J usage is TRBJ1-1; D gene uncertain. This CDR3 comprises 11 residues. Trimming cost V 1 base and J 5 bases, with 2 bases left between them. CDR3: CASSLGTEAFF. The CDR3 DNA is TGTGCCAGCAGTTTAGGGACTGAAGCTTTCTTT.

The rearrangement joins TRBV6-5 to TRBJ2-7; the D gene could be TRBD1 or TRBD2 (6 bases each). The ends were cut back, 0 bases at V and 0 bases at J, with 12 bases in the middle. The CDR3 sequence is 16 residues long. The germline V gene encodes CDR1 MNHEY and CDR2 SVGAGI. The CDR3 here is CASSYSGGTFSYEQYF. The CDR3, as DNA: TGTGCCAGCAGTTACTCAGGGGGGACTTTCTCCTACGAGCAGTACTTC.

V gene TRBV5-1 combines with J gene TRBJ1-1; 10 bases align to TRBD1. The CDR3 is made up of 14 amino acids. The ends lost 5 bases at V and 0 bases at J; junction bases unmatched: 1. Germline CDR1 SGHRS, CDR2 YFSETQ. CDR3 sequence: CASRGQGLNTEAFF. DNA of the CDR3: TGCGCCAGCAGGGGACAGGGGCTGAACACTGAAGCTTTCTTT.

The V and J genes are TRBV9 and TRBJ1-2; D perhaps matches TRBD1 (5 bases). Trimming pared 0 bases from V and 0 bases from J, leaving 9 bases between. Per the germline V gene, CDR1 is SGDLS and CDR2 is YYNGEE. The CDR3 totals 15 residues. The CDR3 DNA reads TGTGCCAGCAGCGTAGCGGCGACAGCTAACTATGGCTACACCTTC. Protein: CASSVAATANYGYTF. The whole variable domain, filled in from reference TRBV9 and TRBJ1-2, reads DSGVTQTPKHLITATGQRVTLRCSPRSGDLSVYWYQQSLDQGLQFLIQYYNGEERAKGNILERFSAQQFPDLHSELNLSSLELGDSALYFCASSVAATANYGYTFGSGTRLTVV.